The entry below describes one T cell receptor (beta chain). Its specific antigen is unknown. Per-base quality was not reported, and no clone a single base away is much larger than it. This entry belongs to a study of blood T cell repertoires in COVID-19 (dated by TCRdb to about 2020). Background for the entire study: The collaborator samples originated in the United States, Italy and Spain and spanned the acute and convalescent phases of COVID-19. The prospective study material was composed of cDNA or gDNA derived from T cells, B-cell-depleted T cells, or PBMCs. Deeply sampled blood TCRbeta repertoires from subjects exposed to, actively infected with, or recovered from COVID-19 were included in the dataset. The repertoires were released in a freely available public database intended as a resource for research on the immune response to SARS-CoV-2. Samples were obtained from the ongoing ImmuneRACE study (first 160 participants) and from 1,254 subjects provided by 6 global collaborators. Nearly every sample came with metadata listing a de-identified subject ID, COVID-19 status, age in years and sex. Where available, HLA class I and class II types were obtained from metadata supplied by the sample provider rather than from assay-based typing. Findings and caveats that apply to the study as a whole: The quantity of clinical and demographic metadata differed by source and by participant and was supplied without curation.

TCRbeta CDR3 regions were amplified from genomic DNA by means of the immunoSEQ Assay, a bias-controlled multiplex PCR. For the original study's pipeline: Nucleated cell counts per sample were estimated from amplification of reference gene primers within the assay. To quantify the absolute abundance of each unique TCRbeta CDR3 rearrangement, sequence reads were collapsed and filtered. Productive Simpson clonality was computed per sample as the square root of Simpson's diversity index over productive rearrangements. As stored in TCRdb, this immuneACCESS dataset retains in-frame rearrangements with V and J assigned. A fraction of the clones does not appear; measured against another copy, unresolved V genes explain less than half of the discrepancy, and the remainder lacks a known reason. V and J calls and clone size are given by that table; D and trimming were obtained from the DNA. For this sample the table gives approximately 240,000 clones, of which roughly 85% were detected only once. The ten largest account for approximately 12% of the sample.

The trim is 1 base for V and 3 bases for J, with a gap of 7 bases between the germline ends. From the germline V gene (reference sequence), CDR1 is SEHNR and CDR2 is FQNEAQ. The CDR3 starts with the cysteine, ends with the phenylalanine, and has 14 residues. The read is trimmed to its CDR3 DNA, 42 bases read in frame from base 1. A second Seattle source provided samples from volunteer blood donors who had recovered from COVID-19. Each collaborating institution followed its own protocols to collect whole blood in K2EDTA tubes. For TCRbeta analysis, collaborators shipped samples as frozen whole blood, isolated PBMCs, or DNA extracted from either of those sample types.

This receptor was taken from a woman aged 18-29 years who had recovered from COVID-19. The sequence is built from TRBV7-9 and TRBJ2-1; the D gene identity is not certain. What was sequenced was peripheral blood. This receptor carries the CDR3 CASSLVPRYNEQFF. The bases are TGTGCCAGCAGCTTAGTCCCCCGCTACAATGAGCAGTTCTTC.